These 19 T cell receptor beta chains were sequenced from one sample in a study of PD-L1 blockade in urothelial cancer. Generated by immunoSEQ multiplex PCR, the TCRdb table keeps only in-frame clones and is missing some. The sample contains 54,000 or so clones, around four fifths of which appear only once. Time point: pretreatment peripheral blood. Sequences were derived from PBMCs, sampled around atezolizumab (anti-PD-L1) treatment. The source of these receptors is a man aged 45-65 years with urothelial cancer.

This sequence joins TRBV6-5 and TRBJ1-1; no firm D call. Trimming pared 2 bases from V and 3 bases from J, leaving 13 bases between. This CDR3 contains 15 residues. In germline, CDR1 is MNHEY, CDR2 SVGAGI. CDR3 sequence: CASSYERGRDTEAFF. The CDR3 coding sequence is TGTGCCAGCAGTTACGAAAGAGGGAGGGACACTGAAGCTTTCTTT.

J is TRBJ2-7 and V is TRBV20-1; tentatively, D is TRBD2 (5 bases). V dropped 6 bases and J dropped 7 bases, with 10 bases sitting between them. Looked up from germline, CDR1 is DFQATT and CDR2 is SNEGSKA (reference sequence). The CDR3 sequence is 10 residues long. CDR3 bases: TGCAGTGCCGCACTAGGGGAGCAGTACTTC. Translating it yields CSAALGEQYF.

The chain combines TRBV9 with TRBJ1-2; tentatively, D is TRBD1 (6 bases). Between the trimmed V and J ends, which lost 4 bases and 7 bases, there was a span of 20 bases. This CDR3 spans 15 amino acids. Germline V gene lookup returns CDR1 SGDLS and CDR2 YYNGEE. The CDR3 region has the DNA TGTGCCAGCAGCCCCAAGCCGACAGGATTAGGTGGCTACACCTTC. It is translated as CASSPKPTGLGGYTF.

The chain carries TRBV4-1 and TRBJ2-4, with D possibly matching TRBD2 (5 bases). The CDR3 length is 16 residues. Germline-derived CDR1 and CDR2 are MGHRA and YSYEKL. V dropped 11 bases and J dropped 1 base, with 21 bases sitting between them. The CDR3 reads CAFTRTLDEAKNIQYF. The CDR3 bases are TGCGCCTTTACAAGGACTCTCGACGAGGCCAAAAACATTCAGTACTTC.

The chain carries TRBV6-6 and TRBJ2-1; tentative D call: TRBD1 (5 bases). Germline V gene data show CDR1 as MNHNY and CDR2 as SVGAGI (reference sequence). This CDR3 spans 16 amino acids. Trimming removed 0 bases at V and 4 bases at J, with 13 bases between. This CDR3 reads CASSYSNGGAYNEQFF. For the CDR3, the DNA is TGTGCCAGCAGTTACTCGAACGGTGGGGCTTACAATGAGCAGTTCTTC.

The J gene is TRBJ2-3, the V gene TRBV19; TRBD2 aligns across 12 bases. The CDR3 spans 17 residues. J gave up 3 bases and V 2 bases, and 6 bases lay outside the gene matches. Germline V CDR1 and CDR2: LNHDA, SQIVND (reference sequence). The chain's CDR3 is CASSIPLAGGGTDTQYF. CDR3 in DNA: TGTGCCAGTAGTATACCCCTAGCGGGAGGGGGTACAGATACGCAGTATTTT.

The chain joins TRBV19 to TRBJ2-3; 7 nucleotides match TRBD1. The CDR3 spans 16 residues. The trim removed 5 bases at V and 4 bases at J, leaving 12 bases unmatched. Per germline, CDR1 LNHDA and CDR2 SQIVND (reference sequence). CDR3 bases: TGTGCCAGTAGTCCTCGGACAGGAAAAGGGGCAGATACGCAGTATTTT. Protein: CASSPRTGKGADTQYF.

The chain recombines TRBV30 with TRBJ2-7, with 7 bases that match TRBD1. J gave up 5 bases and V 3 bases, and 13 bases lay outside the gene matches. The CDR3 length is 15 residues. CDR1 and CDR2 (germline): GTSNPN, SVGIG (reference sequence). CDR3 sequence reads: CAWRTPGTAHHEQYF. The DNA for the CDR3 is TGTGCCTGGAGGACTCCCGGGACAGCCCATCACGAGCAGTACTTC.

Remarks on this clone: Mismatch with germline at one junction end may stem from a read error. This rearrangement joins TRBV9 to TRBJ2-5; TRBD1 might be the D (6 bases). Germline V gene sequence: CDR1 SGDLS, CDR2 YYNGEE. This CDR3 region has 16 residues. As DNA, the CDR3 is TGTGCCAGTAGCGTACGATCCTCAGGGGTGCAAGAGACCCAGTACTTC. Encoded protein: CASSVRSSGVQETQYF.

J is TRBJ2-3 and V is TRBV19, with D possibly matching TRBD2 (7 bases). Germline CDR1 LNHDA, CDR2 SQIVND (reference sequence). Deletions cut 3 bases from V and 0 bases from J, with 10 bases between. The CDR3 totals 15 residues. The CDR3 nucleotides are TGTGCCAGTAGTATCGCGGGGGCTAGCACAGATACGCAGTATTTT. It yields the protein CASSIAGASTDTQYF.

The rearrangement uses TRBV2 and TRBJ2-1; TRBD2 aligns across 14 bases. CDR3 length: 16 residues. The V gene end was trimmed by 7 bases and the J gene end by 4 bases; junction bases not matched to a gene: 6. Germline CDR1 SNHLY, CDR2 FYNNEI. The CDR3 bases are TGTGCCAGCAATCCGACTAGCGGGGGGGGATACAATGAGCAGTTCTTC. Residues: CASNPTSGGGYNEQFF. Full variable domain (outside the CDR3, taken from reference TRBV2 and TRBJ2-1): EPEVTQTPSHQVTQMGQEVILRCVPISNHLYFYWYRQILGQKVEFLVSFYNNEISEKSEIFDDQFSVERPDGSNFTLKIRSTKLEDSAMYFCASNPTSGGGYNEQFFGPGTRLTVL.

The gene calls are TRBV7-8 and TRBJ1-6, with unresolved D. Germline CDR1 SGHVS, CDR2 FQNEAQ. Between the trimmed V and J ends, which lost 2 bases and 2 bases, there was a span of 16 bases. The CDR3 extends over 18 amino acids. The CDR3 spells CASSLLSSEGAYNSPLHF. CDR3 in DNA: TGTGCCAGCAGCTTACTCTCCTCGGAGGGCGCCTATAATTCACCCCTCCACTTT.

The rearrangement joins TRBV19 to TRBJ2-3, with a tentative D call TRBD2 (7 bases). Germline V gene lookup returns CDR1 LNHDA and CDR2 SQIVND (reference sequence). CDR3 length: 15 residues. V was trimmed by 7 bases and J by 3 bases, leaving 17 bases between them. Written as DNA, the CDR3 is TGTGCCAGTAACGGTCGGGGGGCCGGTACAGATACGCAGTATTTT. It codes for CASNGRGAGTDTQYF.

The chain carries TRBV7-3 and TRBJ1-2; maybe TRBD1 (5 bases). Germline lookup yields CDR1 SGHTA and CDR2 FQGTGA. This CDR3 is 13 amino acids long. Trimming removed 1 base at V and 9 bases at J, with 12 bases between. The CDR3 loop is CASSLIGRARYTF. In nucleotides, the CDR3 is TGTGCCAGCAGCTTAATCGGCAGGGCCCGCTACACCTTC. The whole variable domain, remainder taken from reference TRBV7-3 and TRBJ1-2, is GAGVSQTPSNKVTEKGKYVELRCDPISGHTALYWYRQSLGQGPEFLIYFQGTGAADDSGLPNDRFFAVRPEGSVSTLKIQRTERGDSAVYLCASSLIGRARYTFGSGTRLTVV.

This clone is a singleton in its sample. This rearrangement joins TRBV30 to TRBJ1-5; the match to TRBD1 covers 11 bases. Germline CDR1 is GTSNPN and CDR2 is SVGIG (reference sequence). The V and J ends lost 2 bases and 4 bases, in that order; junction bases with no gene match: 10. This CDR3 region has 17 residues. CDR3 protein: CAWSTRRTGGLNQPQHF. The DNA of the CDR3 is TGTGCCTGGAGTACCCGGAGGACAGGGGGCCTGAATCAGCCCCAGCATTTT.

This clone was detected a few times. The chain uses TRBV19 and TRBJ2-7, with unresolved D. The CDR3 spans 11 residues. Germline V gene lookup returns CDR1 LNHDA and CDR2 SQIVND (reference sequence). With 4 bases removed from V and 7 bases from J, the gap between germline ends came to 8 bases. DNA of the CDR3: TGTGCCAGTAGTAGTAGTTGGGAGCAGTACTTC. Residues: CASSSSWEQYF. Combining the CDR3 with reference TRBV19 and TRBJ2-7 gives the whole variable domain DGGITQSPKYLFRKEGQNVTLSCEQNLNHDAMYWYRQDPGQGLRLIYYSQIVNDFQKGDIAEGYSVSREKKESFPLTVTSAQKNPTAFYLCASSSSWEQYFGPGTRLTVT.

V gene TRBV4-3 combines with J gene TRBJ2-5, with D hard to call. Germline V lookup: CDR1 LGHNA, CDR2 YSLEER. This CDR3 spans 16 amino acids. The ends were cut back, 2 bases at V and 0 bases at J, with 13 bases in the middle. CDR3 amino acids: CASSQSPLNYQETQYF. The CDR3, as DNA: TGCGCCAGCAGCCAATCCCCACTGAATTACCAAGAGACCCAGTACTTC.

The chain is built from TRBV9 and TRBJ2-1, with 10 positions matching TRBD1. Germline-derived CDR1 and CDR2 are SGDLS and YYNGEE. CDR3 length: 15 amino acids. Germline trimming cut 6 bases from V and 5 bases from J; bases unmatched to any gene: 8. In nucleotides, the CDR3 is TGTGCCAGCACCAGGTCCGGGACAGGGGACAATGAGCAGTTCTTC. This encodes CASTRSGTGDNEQFF.

V is TRBV7-8 and J is TRBJ2-1; 11 bases are shared with TRBD2. Germline trimming cut 8 bases from V and 5 bases from J; bases unmatched to any gene: 11. In germline, CDR1 is SGHVS, CDR2 FQNEAQ. This CDR3 has 16 residues. The CDR3 coding sequence is TGTGCCAGCGGATCCGGATTAGCGGGGGGGAACAATGAGCAGTTCTTC. Protein: CASGSGLAGGNNEQFF.